This T cell receptor beta chain was recorded in a study of T cells in Graves' hyperthyroidism and ophthalmopathy. About the research overall: Peripheral blood draws took place at initial diagnosis, ahead of any treatment. Study conclusions and caveats: The model identified upcoming ophthalmopathy a median approximately six months ahead of onset.

This clonotype was seen ten or more times. Its cognate antigen is unknown. TCR beta CDR3 regions were amplified from RNA transcripts. The study used the HTBI primer set for a first-round RT-PCR of the TCR CDR3. TCRdb recomputed calls from the multiplex PCR reads with MiXCR, one row per CDR3 protein. Among 300,000 to 400,000 distinct CDR3 sequences listed, about 14% were seen once. A Clinical Activity Score of at least 3, a NOSPECS grade of at least 4 and a duration under 3 months were recorded in the ophthalmopathy patients. The sequenced sample was blood. The source of this sequence is a woman aged 25 to 39 with Graves' ophthalmopathy.

As DNA, the CDR3 is TGTGCCAGCAGTGAAGCTTGGGTTGGCACTGAAGCTTTCTTT. Translated, it gives CASSEAWVGTEAFF. This rearrangement joins TRBV6-1 to TRBJ1-1; no clear D. CDR3 length equals 14 residues. Deletions cut 0 bases from V and 4 bases from J, with 9 bases between. Germline lookup yields CDR1 MNHNS and CDR2 SASEGT.